This entry lists 15 T cell receptor beta chains sequenced from one sample in a study of blood T cell repertoires in COVID-19. Repertoires were generated with immunoSEQ multiplex PCR, while TCRdb's copy carries only in-frame clones and drops some. This table has around 500,000 clones, 75% to 90% appearing once. The sequenced sample consisted of peripheral blood. The receptors were gathered from a human donor in a cohort sampled during active COVID-19.

V gene TRBV3-1 (or the pseudogene TRBV3-2) combines with J gene TRBJ2-3; D not resolved. Germline values: CDR1 LGHDT, CDR2 YNNKEL (reference sequence). The ends were cut back, 2 bases at V and 1 base at J, with 10 bases in the middle. This CDR3 spans 15 amino acids. CDR3 in DNA: TGTGCCAGCAGCCAATCTTTCCTACGCACAGATACGCAGTATTTT. As protein: CASSQSFLRTDTQYF.

The V gene is TRBV19, the J gene TRBJ1-1; D unclear. Germline V lookup: CDR1 LNHDA, CDR2 SQIVND (reference sequence). CDR3 length equals 15 residues. Trimming pared 5 bases from V and 4 bases from J, leaving 17 bases between. CDR3 in DNA: TGTGCCAGTAGTTCACTGGGAGGGAAGGGCACTGAAGCTTTCTTT. Encoded protein: CASSSLGGKGTEAFF.

The chain recombines TRBV5-1 with TRBJ1-2; D not resolved. The length of the CDR3 is 14 residues. Trimming stripped 0 bases from V and 3 bases from J, with 9 bases between. Germline V CDR1 and CDR2: SGHRS, YFSETQ. The CDR3 DNA reads TGCGCCAGCAGCTTGGCCGACGGGGACTATGGCTACACCTTC. Amino acid sequence: CASSLADGDYGYTF. Together with reference TRBV5-1 and TRBJ1-2, the CDR3 gives the full variable domain: KAGVTQTPRYLIKTRGQQVTLSCSPISGHRSVSWYQQTPGQGLQFLFEYFSETQRNKGNFPGRFSGRQFSNSRSEMNVSTLELGDSALYLCASSLADGDYGYTFGSGTRLTVV.

CDR3 region: CASSAGLAESTDTQYF. The CDR3 DNA sequence: TGTGCCAGCAGTGCTGGGCTAGCGGAAAGCACAGATACGCAGTATTTT. The chain is built from TRBV2 and TRBJ2-3; 7 bases agree with TRBD2. V lost 4 bases, J lost 0 bases, and 7 bases stayed unmatched. In germline, CDR1 is SNHLY, CDR2 FYNNEI. The CDR3 is 16 amino acids. Complete variable domain (other parts from reference TRBV2 and TRBJ2-3): EPEVTQTPSHQVTQMGQEVILRCVPISNHLYFYWYRQILGQKVEFLVSFYNNEISEKSEIFDDQFSVERPDGSNFTLKIRSTKLEDSAMYFCASSAGLAESTDTQYFGPGTRLTVL.

The V gene is TRBV3-1 (or the pseudogene TRBV3-2), the J gene TRBJ2-1; D is undetermined. Per the germline V gene, CDR1 is LGHDT and CDR2 is YNNKEL (reference sequence). V dropped 3 bases and J dropped 0 bases, with 9 bases sitting between them. The CDR3 sequence is 15 residues long. CDR3 bases: TGTGCCAGCAGCCAGACCTGGAGCTCCTACAATGAGCAGTTCTTC. It is translated as CASSQTWSSYNEQFF.

V is TRBV9 and J is TRBJ1-4; a weak D match, TRBD1 (5 bases). Germline V gives CDR1 SGDLS, CDR2 YYNGEE. The length of the CDR3 is 16 residues. Deletions cut 0 bases from V and 0 bases from J, with 9 bases between. The CDR3 here is CASSVGQTATNEKLFF. The DNA for the CDR3 is TGTGCCAGCAGCGTAGGGCAGACAGCAACTAATGAAAAACTGTTTTTT.

The chain uses TRBV4-3 and TRBJ2-1; TRBD2 matches at 9 bases. Germline V lookup: CDR1 LGHNA, CDR2 YSLEER. The CDR3 has 17 residues. The trim removed 0 bases at V and 4 bases at J, leaving 7 bases unmatched. The CDR3 here is CASSQDPSSGVYNEQFF. DNA for the CDR3: TGCGCCAGCAGCCAAGATCCGTCTAGCGGGGTTTACAATGAGCAGTTCTTC.

The V call is TRBV19, the J call TRBJ2-4, with D perhaps matching TRBD2 (6 bases). CDR1 is LNHDA, CDR2 SQIVND, per germline (reference sequence). Trimming took 6 bases from V and 0 from J, leaving 15 bases between them. This CDR3 is 16 amino acids long. The chain's CDR3 is CASSPLSGIAKNIQYF. CDR3 DNA: TGTGCCAGTAGCCCACTTAGCGGAATAGCCAAAAACATTCAGTACTTC.

This clone was seen only a few times. V usage is TRBV11-2 and J usage is TRBJ1-2; D is undetermined. The CDR3 consists of 14 residues. Trimming took off 1 base at V and 3 bases at J, with 9 bases between the two ends. Germline loops: CDR1 SGHAT, CDR2 FQNNGV. CDR3 protein: CASSLGTTHYGYTF. The DNA of the CDR3 is TGTGCCAGCAGCTTAGGAACCACTCACTATGGCTACACCTTC.

The sample holds one count of this clone. One end of the junction is discordant with germline, which a read error may explain. The rearrangement joins TRBV7-7 to TRBJ2-3, with TRBD2 matching 8 bases. Germline V CDR1 and CDR2: SSHAT, FNYEAQ (reference sequence). There are 17 residues in the CDR3. CDR3 in DNA: TGTGCTAGCAGCTTAGGAGCGGGAGCCGGGGGCACAGATACGCAGTATTTT. Amino acids: CASSLGAGAGGTDTQYF. The variable domain in full, with the rest retrieved from reference TRBV7-7 and TRBJ2-3, is GAGVSQSPRYKVTKRGQDVTLRCDPISSHATLYWYQQALGQGPEFLTYFNYEAQPDKSGLPSDRFSAERPEGSISTLTIQRTEQRDSAMYRCASSLGAGAGGTDTQYFGPGTRLTVL.

The chain joins TRBV7-2 to TRBJ1-5, with D possibly matching TRBD1 (6 bases). The germline V gene encodes CDR1 SGHTA and CDR2 FQGNSA. The germline V and J ends were trimmed by 1 base and 0 bases, with 7 bases remaining between them. The CDR3 has 15 residues. Here the CDR3 reads CASSLEGHSNQPQHF. The CDR3 DNA reads TGTGCCAGCAGCTTAGAGGGACATAGCAATCAGCCCCAGCATTTT.

The genes are TRBV19 and TRBJ2-5; 7 bases line up with TRBD1. J was trimmed by 4 bases and V by 1 base; bases with no gene match: 3. The germline CDR1 and CDR2 sequences are LNHDA and SQIVND (reference sequence). The CDR3 runs to 14 residues. The CDR3 region has the DNA TGTGCCAGTAGTATAGGACAGGGTGGAGAGACCCAGTACTTC. It translates to CASSIGQGGETQYF.

The chain links TRBV7-2 to TRBJ1-5; 7 positions match TRBD1. The CDR3 loop spans 13 amino acids. The V gene's germline CDR1 is SGHTA and CDR2 FQGNSA. J lost 4 bases, V lost 8 bases, and 5 bases had no gene match. The CDR3 DNA follows: TGTGCCAGCGGGGACAGCCCGAATCAGCCCCAGCATTTT. It encodes CASGDSPNQPQHF.

The chain combines TRBV30 with TRBJ2-5; TRBD1 agrees at 9 bases. The length of the CDR3 is 15 residues. CDR1 is GTSNPN, CDR2 SVGIG, per germline (reference sequence). The V and J ends lost 4 bases and 2 bases, in that order; junction bases with no gene match: 8. The DNA for the CDR3 is TGTGCCTGGAATGGTGACAGGGGGAGTCAAGAGACCCAGTACTTC. Translation: CAWNGDRGSQETQYF.

This clone was seen a handful of times. The chain uses TRBV5-8 and TRBJ1-5, with D tentatively TRBD1 (6 bases). This CDR3 is 13 amino acids long. Trimming pared 5 bases from V and 5 bases from J, leaving 11 bases between. Germline assignment: CDR1 SGHTS and CDR2 YDEGEE. The CDR3 nucleotides are TGTGCCAGCAGATACAAGGGGGATCAGCCCCAGCATTTT. Translated, it gives CASRYKGDQPQHF.